A single sample is the source of the 5 T cell receptor beta chains below, sequenced in a study of molecular identifiers for immune sequencing clone quantification. TCRdb re-analysed the PCR reads in MiXCR, keeping a single row per CDR3 protein. Altogether approximately 54,000 distinct CDR3 sequences are present, about 23% being singletons, with the ten largest covering approximately 1.9%. The sample comprised naive CD8+ T cells from blood, with Jurkat cell RNA spiked in. Subset described: FACS-sorted CD8+CD4-CCR7+CD45RA+ naive T cells. The receptors come from a human donor in good health. Some libraries in this study had Jurkat cell RNA spiked in.

Notes on this clonotype: A single base separates this from a much larger clone, so it may be a read error. The CDR3 coding sequence is TGTGCCAGCAGTTACTCGATCGGTGCGGCAGGGGGAGTCACTGAAGCTTTCTTT. Residues: CASSYSIGAAGGVTEAFF. The chain is built from TRBV6-2 or TRBV6-3 and TRBJ1-1; 7 nucleotides align to TRBD1. CDR1 is MNHEY, CDR2 SVGEGT, per germline. Trimming took 0 bases from V and 4 from J; bases not matched to a gene: 14. CDR3 size: 18 residues.

Comment on this clonotype: It may be a read error: a sequence one base away is much more abundant. This chain connects TRBV24-1 to TRBJ2-3; 9 nucleotides line up with TRBD2. CDR1 and CDR2 (germline): KGHDR, SFDVKD. CDR3 length equals 16 residues. CDR3 coding DNA: TGTGCCACCGGTGACTTGCGGGAGGGCCTCGCAGATACGCAGTATTTT. Translating it yields CATGDLREGLADTQYF.

In this sample, this clonotype turned up a few times. In nucleotides, the CDR3 is TGTGCCATCACAAGCGGGACCGCCTTGGATGAGCAGTTCTTC. It is translated as CAITSGTALDEQFF. The genes are TRBV11-3 and TRBJ2-1; 7 bases fit TRBD2. Per the germline V gene, CDR1 is SGHNT and CDR2 is YENEEA. Trimming removed 10 bases from V and 8 bases from J; junction bases left unmatched: 14. There are 14 residues in the CDR3.

On this clonotype itself: A much larger clone differs from this one at a single base, so this may be a read error. The chain recombines TRBV4-3 with TRBJ1-4; D gene uncertain. The CDR3 consists of 18 residues. CDR1 and CDR2 from the germline V gene are LGHNA and YSLEER. The CDR3 DNA sequence: TGCGCCAGCAGCCAAGATGCACAGCCGGTTGCAACTAATGAAAAACTGTCTTTT. Protein: CASSQDAQPVATNEKLSF.

This clonotype came up many times. This sequence joins TRBV27 and TRBJ1-1; 7 positions match TRBD1. The CDR3 runs to 12 residues. V was pared by 6 bases and J by 6 bases, with 4 bases of the junction left unmatched. In germline, CDR1 is MNHEY, CDR2 SMNVEV (reference sequence). The CDR3: CASSLGTAEAFF. CDR3 nucleotide sequence: TGTGCCAGCAGCCTAGGGACAGCTGAAGCTTTCTTT.